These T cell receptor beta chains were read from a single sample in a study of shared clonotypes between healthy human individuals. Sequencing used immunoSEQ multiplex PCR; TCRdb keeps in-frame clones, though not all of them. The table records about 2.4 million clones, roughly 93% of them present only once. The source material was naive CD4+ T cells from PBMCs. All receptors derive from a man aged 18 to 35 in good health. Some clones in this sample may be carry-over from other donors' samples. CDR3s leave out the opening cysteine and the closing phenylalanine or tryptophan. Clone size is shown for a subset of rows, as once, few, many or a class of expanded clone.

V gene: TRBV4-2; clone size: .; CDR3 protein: ASSHRGATNEKLF
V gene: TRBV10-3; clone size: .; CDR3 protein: AIRGLAVSSYEQY
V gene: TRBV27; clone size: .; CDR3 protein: ASSSDGKAETQY
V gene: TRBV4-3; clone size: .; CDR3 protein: ASSQTWDSTNYGYT
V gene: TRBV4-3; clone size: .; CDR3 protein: ASSQVFRRANTGELF
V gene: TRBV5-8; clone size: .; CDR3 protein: ASRTDMLAKNIQY
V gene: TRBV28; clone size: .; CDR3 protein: ASSLRGLNTEAF
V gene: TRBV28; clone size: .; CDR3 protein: ASSFLVYSGGEQY
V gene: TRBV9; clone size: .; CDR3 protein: ASSPTGRRAGGLPDTQY
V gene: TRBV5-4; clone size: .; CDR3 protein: ASTPSGGLDTQY
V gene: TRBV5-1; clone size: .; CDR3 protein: ASSLQGAGGYT
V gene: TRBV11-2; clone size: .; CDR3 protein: ASSFRGREETQY
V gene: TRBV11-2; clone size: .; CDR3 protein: ASSLAGGRNTEAF
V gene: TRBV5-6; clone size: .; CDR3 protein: ASSLGQLMNTEAF
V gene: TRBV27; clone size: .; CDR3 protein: ASSAQLSNRGDTEAF
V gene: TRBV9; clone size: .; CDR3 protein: ASSVAINYGYT
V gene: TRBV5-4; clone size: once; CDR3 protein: ASSLIRTDTQY
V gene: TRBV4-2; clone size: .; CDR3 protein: ASSQIFYSGNQPQH
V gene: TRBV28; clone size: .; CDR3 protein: ASSQGGYGYT
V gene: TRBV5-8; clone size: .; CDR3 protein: ASSLGSGGNQPQH
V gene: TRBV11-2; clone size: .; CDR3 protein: ASSLGGLAGETQY